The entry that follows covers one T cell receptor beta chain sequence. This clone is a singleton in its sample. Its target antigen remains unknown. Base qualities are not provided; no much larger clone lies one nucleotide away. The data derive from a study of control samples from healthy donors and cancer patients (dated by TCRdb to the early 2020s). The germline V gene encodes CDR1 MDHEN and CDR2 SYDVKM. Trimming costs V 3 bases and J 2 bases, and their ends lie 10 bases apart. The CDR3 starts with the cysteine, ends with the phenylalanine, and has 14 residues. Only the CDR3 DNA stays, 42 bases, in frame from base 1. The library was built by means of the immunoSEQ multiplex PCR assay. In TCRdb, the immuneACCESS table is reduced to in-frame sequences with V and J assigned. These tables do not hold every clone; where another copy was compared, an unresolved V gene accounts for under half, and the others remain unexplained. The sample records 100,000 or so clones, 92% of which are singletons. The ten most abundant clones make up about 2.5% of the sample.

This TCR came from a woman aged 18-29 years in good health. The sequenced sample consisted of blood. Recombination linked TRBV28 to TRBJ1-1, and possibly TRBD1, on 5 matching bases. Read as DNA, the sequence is TGTGCCAGCAGTTTGCCCCAGGGCAACACTGAAGCTTTCTTT. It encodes CASSLPQGNTEAFF.